These T cell receptor beta chains were read from a single sample in a study of shared clonotypes between healthy human individuals. The method was immunoSEQ multiplex PCR; TCRdb's version includes in-frame clones alone and lacks a portion of them. The data hold about 1.1 million clones, with 75% to 80% observed a single time. Specimen: memory CD4+ T cells from PBMCs. The receptors were gathered from a man aged 18 to 35 in good health. Some clones in this sample may be carry-over from other donors' samples. CDR3s include the opening cysteine and the closing phenylalanine or tryptophan. The order of the fields is D gene, V gene, CDR3 protein. D genes are given only for firm matches.

-,TRBV14,CASSQVPWGNQPQHF
TRBD1,TRBV7-2,CASSLGQNYGYTF
-,TRBV10-3,CAIRSREGTGELFF
TRBD1,TRBV7-8,CASSLGKTGGRETQYF
TRBD1,TRBV7-2,CASSPDRGRNEQFF
-,TRBV7-2,CASSLYGRVFYTSTDTQYF
TRBD2,TRBV5-5,CASLERERGPQYF
-,TRBV4-2,CASSPRIGLSTDTQYF
-,TRBV5-1,CASSLGISGASGELFF
TRBD2,TRBV7-9,CASSLRKREGLEQYF
TRBD2,TRBV6-5,CASTLDGTSVHEQYF
TRBD2,TRBV5-1,CASSLAARLAGERYNEQFF
-,TRBV9,CASSVEGKGDTEAFF
-,TRBV7-2,CASSLAGIASTDTQYF
-,TRBV5-1,CASSNVQGGGETQYF
-,TRBV27,CASSLKGGNSPLHF
-,TRBV18,CASSPNSDSPLHF
TRBD2,TRBV7-8,CASSLVVTSGNGEQFF
-,TRBV30,CAWSKVNTEAFF
-,TRBV7-2,CASSLQSGGGNEQFF
TRBD2,TRBV2,CASSEGLAGGAQYF
-,TRBV6-5,CASSYGGSRGNTEAFF
-,TRBV29-1,CSVPGVGVADTQYF
-,TRBV2,CASSPLENEQFF
TRBD2,TRBV4-3,CASSRVAPSGRAVNTGELFF
-,TRBV19,CASTPAVGNYGYTF
TRBD1,TRBV18,CASSPLVDRGSGELFF
-,TRBV28,CASSFAGTDTEAFF
-,TRBV15,CATSRALLTEAYEQYF
-,TRBV11-2,CASSPGQFTEAFF
-,TRBV4-1,CASSQGTTAGNTIYF
-,TRBV7-7,CASSQLTTGELFF
TRBD2,TRBV5-4,CASSLDWTSGPFASSEQYF
-,TRBV18,CASSEGDSYEQYF
-,TRBV6-5,CASSYGPNTEAFF
-,TRBV6-1,CASSVLVAGGADTQYF
-,TRBV30,CAWSSGTDNSPLHF
-,TRBV28,CASSATGRQYF
-,TRBV6-4,CASFDSGPRGAQHF
-,TRBV9,CASSVDNWETQYF
-,TRBV7-8,CASSLGLGRPNQPQHF
-,TRBV6-5,CASSFTTASAEAFF
-,TRBV7-2,CASSLSRSNEKLFF
-,TRBV7-2,CASSLVAGDPAINYGYTF
TRBD1,TRBV7-2,CASSSTGGAQPQHF
TRBD1,TRBV15,CATSRSFTGGREAFF
-,TRBV18,CASSPAGTTYYEQYF
TRBD2,TRBV27,CASSSGTSGSPNEQFF
TRBD1,TRBV30,CAWSVLDWRGTAPWSSGNTIYF
-,TRBV7-9,CASSPETGLGDTQYF
-,TRBV5-8,CASSLVETGELFF
-,TRBV6-1,CASSERRISNQPQHF
TRBD1,TRBV4-3,CASSQVSGGTEAFF
-,TRBV9,CASSARDSVVF
-,TRBV28,CASSSHRVGARGGYTF
-,TRBV19,CASSDIVDSRQPQHF
TRBD2,TRBV7-8,CASSENIRGLVGRELFF
-,TRBV5-1,CASSLVRDNTGELFF